The next 12 T cell receptor beta chains were all read from a single sample in a study of blood T cell repertoires in COVID-19. Sequencing was performed with immunoSEQ multiplex PCR; in TCRdb, only in-frame clones are kept and a portion is missing. The sample holds some 29,000 clones, 76% seen once. The sample consisted of peripheral blood. The receptors derive from a man between 65 and 79 years old with acute or convalescent COVID-19.

This CDR3 reads CASSDSGGGSYNEQFF. CDR3 bases: TGTGCCAGCAGTGACTCCGGCGGGGGGTCCTACAATGAGCAGTTCTTC. The chain employs TRBV6-4 and TRBJ2-1, with 8 bases aligning to TRBD2. V shed 0 bases, J shed 1 base, and the junction held 2 bases outside the gene matches. This CDR3 region has 16 residues. Germline CDR1 is MRHNA and CDR2 is SNTAGT.

The gene calls are TRBV7-8 and TRBJ1-1; D is uncertain. The germline gives CDR1 SGHVS, CDR2 FQNEAQ. Between the trimmed V and J ends, which lost 7 bases and 3 bases, there was a span of 6 bases. The length of the CDR3 is 11 residues. CDR3 sequence (DNA): TGTGCCAGCATCCTTGACACTGAAGCTTTCTTT. Translation gives CASILDTEAFF.

The gene calls are TRBV9 and TRBJ2-3; tentatively, D is TRBD1 (6 bases). Looked up from germline, CDR1 is SGDLS and CDR2 is YYNGEE. Trimming left V 0 bases short and J 4 bases short, with 18 bases between. The CDR3 loop spans 17 amino acids. The CDR3 region has the DNA TGTGCCAGCAGCGTAGGAACAGGGACCCTTGGTCCAGATACGCAGTATTTT. Translated, it gives CASSVGTGTLGPDTQYF.

This clone was detected only once. The chain combines TRBV3-1 (or the pseudogene TRBV3-2) with TRBJ2-7; 7 nucleotides match TRBD1. CDR1 LGHDT and CDR2 YNNKEL come from the germline V gene (reference sequence). This CDR3 has 15 residues. Trimming cost V 3 bases and J 3 bases; bases outside gene matches: 8. Here the CDR3 DNA reads TGTGCCAGCAGCCAGACGGGACAGAGAGGCTACGAGCAGTACTTC. This encodes CASSQTGQRGYEQYF.

The V gene is TRBV12-5, the J gene TRBJ1-5; weak D call: TRBD1 (5 bases). Germline loops: CDR1 LGHNT, CDR2 FRNRAP. V was pared by 2 bases and J by 9 bases, with 14 bases between. The CDR3 is made up of 14 amino acids. As DNA, the CDR3 is TGTGCTAGTGGTTTGCGGCACAGGAGGGCGCCCCAGCATTTT. It specifies CASGLRHRRAPQHF.

The chain recombines TRBV28 with TRBJ1-1; D unclear. Trimming removed 2 bases from V and 0 bases from J, with 19 bases in between. The CDR3 has 18 amino acids. Germline V gene lookup returns CDR1 MDHEN and CDR2 SYDVKM. The CDR3 DNA is TGTGCCAGCAGTTTAGTGGTCGGGGTACTAGGCATGAACACTGAAGCTTTCTTT. Its protein product is CASSLVVGVLGMNTEAFF.

This chain connects TRBV5-1 to TRBJ1-2; D uncertain. The V gene lost 4 bases and the J gene lost 6 bases, with 10 bases spanning the gap. This CDR3 has 12 amino acids. Germline CDR1 is SGHRS and CDR2 is YFSETQ. The DNA of the CDR3 is TGCGCCAGCAGCCCTAGATCGGATGGCTACACCTTC. It codes for CASSPRSDGYTF.

The V gene is TRBV5-6, the J gene TRBJ1-2; the match to TRBD1 covers 8 bases. Per germline, CDR1 SGHDT and CDR2 YYEEEE. With V trimmed by 3 bases and J by 8 bases, 15 bases remained unmatched. The CDR3 is made up of 16 amino acids. CDR3 DNA sequence: TGTGCCAGCAGCTACAACGAAAAAGACAGGGGACAGGGCTACACCTTC. This encodes CASSYNEKDRGQGYTF. The full variable domain, with the rest looked up from reference TRBV5-6 and TRBJ1-2, is DAGVTQSPTHLIKTRGQQVTLRCSPKSGHDTVSWYQQALGQGPQFIFQYYEEEERQRGNFPDRFSGHQFPNYSSELNVNALLLGDSALYLCASSYNEKDRGQGYTFGSGTRLTVV.

As for this clone: One junction end does not reproduce the germline sequence, and a read error may be involved. Distinct nucleotide sequences in the sample also encode this CDR3. The chain joins TRBV27 to TRBJ2-2; D might be TRBD2 (5 bases). The germline gives CDR1 MNHEY, CDR2 SMNVEV (reference sequence). The CDR3 is 13 residues long. The CDR3 spells CASSLRPTGELFF. In DNA form, the CDR3 reads TGTGCCAGCAGTTTGCGGCCCACCGGGGAGTTGTTTTTT.

This clone was observed a handful of times. This chain connects TRBV2 to TRBJ1-1, with TRBD1 identical over 8 bases. The CDR3 length is 16 residues. The ends lost 6 bases at V and 5 bases at J; junction bases unmatched: 14. CDR1 and CDR2 from the germline V gene are SNHLY and FYNNEI. Written as DNA, the CDR3 is TGTGCCAGCAGCCTTAAAACCGGGACAGGAAGGACTGAAGCTTTCTTT. Amino acid sequence: CASSLKTGTGRTEAFF.

CDR3 loop: CASSFPDRVNTEAFF. The CDR3 nucleotides are TGCGCCAGCAGCTTTCCCGACAGGGTGAACACTGAAGCTTTCTTT. The genes are TRBV5-1 and TRBJ1-1, with 7 bases that match TRBD1. Germline CDR1 and CDR2: SGHRS and YFSETQ. V gave up 2 bases and J gave up 0 bases; unmatched junction bases: 4. The CDR3 covers 15 residues. The complete variable domain, with remaining parts taken from reference TRBV5-1 and TRBJ1-1, reads KAGVTQTPRYLIKTRGQQVTLSCSPISGHRSVSWYQQTPGQGLQFLFEYFSETQRNKGNFPGRFSGRQFSNSRSEMNVSTLELGDSALYLCASSFPDRVNTEAFFGQGTRLTVV.

This chain joins TRBV7-6 and TRBJ2-7; 9 bases align to TRBD1. Germline lookup yields CDR1 SGHVS and CDR2 FNYEAQ. The junction had 7 bases not matched to a gene; V was cut back by 2 bases and J by 2 bases. This CDR3 region has 16 residues. The CDR3 is CASSLRGQGNTYEQYF. CDR3 coding DNA: TGTGCCAGCAGCTTACGGGGACAGGGAAACACCTACGAGCAGTACTTC.